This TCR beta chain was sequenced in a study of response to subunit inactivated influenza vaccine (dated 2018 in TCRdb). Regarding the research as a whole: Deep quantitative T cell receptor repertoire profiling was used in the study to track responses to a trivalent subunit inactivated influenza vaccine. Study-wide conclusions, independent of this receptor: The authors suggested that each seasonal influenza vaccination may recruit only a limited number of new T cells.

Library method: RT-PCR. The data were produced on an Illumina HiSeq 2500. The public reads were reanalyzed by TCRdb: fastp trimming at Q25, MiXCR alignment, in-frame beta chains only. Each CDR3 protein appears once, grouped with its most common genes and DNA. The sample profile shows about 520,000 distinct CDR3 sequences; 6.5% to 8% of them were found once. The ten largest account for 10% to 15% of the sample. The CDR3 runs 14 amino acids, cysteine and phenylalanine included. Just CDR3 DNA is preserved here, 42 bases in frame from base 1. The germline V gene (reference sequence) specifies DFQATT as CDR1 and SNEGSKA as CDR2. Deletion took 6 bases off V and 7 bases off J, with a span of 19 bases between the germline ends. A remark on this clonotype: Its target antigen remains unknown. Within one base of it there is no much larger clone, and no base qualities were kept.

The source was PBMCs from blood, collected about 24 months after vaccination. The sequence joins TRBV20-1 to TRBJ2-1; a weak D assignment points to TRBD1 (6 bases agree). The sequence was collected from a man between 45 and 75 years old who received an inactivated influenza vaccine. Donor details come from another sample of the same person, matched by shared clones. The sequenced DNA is TGCAGTGCCTTCGATCCGGGACAAAGGAATGAGCAGTTCTTC. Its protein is CSAFDPGQRNEQFF.